Judged by abundance, the clone carrying this T cell receptor (beta chain) is medium-sized. Its antigen is currently unknown. The V gene lost 3 bases and the J gene lost 4 bases, with 9 bases spanning the gap. The CDR3 runs 14 residues. Germline V CDR1 and CDR2: SGHDN, FVKESK. This record comes from a study of beta chain features in type 1 diabetes. The authors reverse transcribed all of the isolated RNA, so sequencing captured expressed TCRB transcripts. Profiling relied on immunoSEQ multiplex PCR, and the TCRdb table lists in-frame clones only, not all of them. The sample records about 160,000 clones, approximately 8% being singletons. Via the markers CD45RO/CCR7/CD25/CD127/CD95/CD27, stem cell-like memory, regulatory, central memory and naive CD4+ cells were sorted. All sorted populations exceeded 98% purity. Study-wide points: Among all four CD4+ subsets, Type 1 diabetes patients had TCRB CDR3s that were moderately but significantly shorter. A potential influence of HLA type upon TCRB rearrangement remained unresolved herein.

The chain links TRBV14 to TRBJ2-2; unclear D gene. The receptor's source is a woman in her thirties or forties with type 1 diabetes. The sequencing sample was made of central memory CD4+ T cells from blood. The CDR3 is CASSHLRSTGELFF. The CDR3 DNA is TGTGCCAGCAGCCATCTTAGGAGCACCGGGGAGCTGTTTTTT.